The rows below give T cell receptor beta chains drawn from one sample of a study of Ad26.COV2.S vaccination and SARS-CoV-2 variants. Clones were read by immunoSEQ multiplex PCR, and TCRdb kept only the in-frame ones, dropping some. The sample holds about 440,000 clones, 80% to 95% seen once. Sequences were derived from peripheral blood, sampled in a trial of Ad26.COV2.S vaccine versus placebo. The receptors shown here come from a person between 18 and 65 years old who received the Ad26.COV2.S COVID-19 vaccine or a placebo. The CDR3 runs from the conserved cysteine through the conserved F or W. The order of the fields is V gene, clone size, J gene, D gene, CDR3 DNA, CDR3 protein. The D gene is left open where the match is weak. Size tells how often a clone was seen (once, few, many) or the class of an expanded clone, and some rows leave it out.

>TRBV7-9|.|TRBJ2-2|.
TGTGCCAGCAGCTCGACACGGGACTCGAACACCGGGGAGCTGTTTTTT
CASSSTRDSNTGELFF
>TRBV9|.|TRBJ2-1|TRBD2
TGTGCCAGCAGCGTAGAGGGACTAGCGACGAATGAGCAGTTCTTC
CASSVEGLATNEQFF
>TRBV19|.|TRBJ2-5|TRBD1
TGTGCCAGTAGTACCTGGACCCGGACAGGGGGCTTGGAGACCCAGTACTTC
CASSTWTRTGGLETQYF
>TRBV6-5|.|TRBJ2-3|TRBD1
TGTGCCACTACGACAGGGGATACAGATACGCAGTATTTT
CATTTGDTDTQYF
>TRBV7-2|.|TRBJ2-5|.
TGTGCCAGCAGCTTTAGTTACTCTCCCCAAGAGACCCAGTACTTC
CASSFSYSPQETQYF
>TRBV25-1|.|TRBJ2-7|.
TGTGCCAGCAGTGATATGACCATCTACGAGCAGTACTTC
CASSDMTIYEQYF
>TRBV7-2|.|TRBJ2-7|TRBD2
TGTGCCAGCAGCTTAGTTTCTAGCGGGGCCTACGAGCAGTACTTC
CASSLVSSGAYEQYF
>TRBV19|.|TRBJ1-5|TRBD1
TGTGCCAGTAGTCAAACAACCGGGACAGGGGATCAGCCCCAGCATTTT
CASSQTTGTGDQPQHF
>TRBV28|once|TRBJ2-1|TRBD2
TGTGCCAGCAGTTTAAGCGGGAGGACGAATGAGCAGTTCTTC
CASSLSGRTNEQFF
>TRBV9|.|TRBJ2-1|TRBD2
TGTGCCAGCAGCGTTTTCGGACTAGCTGAGGGTGAGCAGTTCTTC
CASSVFGLAEGEQFF
>TRBV28|.|TRBJ1-1|TRBD1
TGTGTGTCCCGGGACAGGGGTGGCACTGAAGCTTTCTTT
CVSRDRGGTEAFF